This entry is about one T cell receptor beta chain. This specimen belongs to a study of blood T cell repertoires in COVID-19. Across the study: Samples came from the United States, Italy and Spain, spanning acute and convalescent COVID-19. Nucleic acid was either cDNA or gDNA, and it came from T cells, B-cell-depleted T cells, or PBMCs.

In the source study's methods: How many nucleated cells were present was estimated from reference gene primer amplification. TCRdb's table, derived via immunoSEQ multiplex PCR, lists solely in-frame clones and lacks some. V, J and clone size are those of that table, while D and trimming were read from the DNA. Here the sample spans about 280,000 clones, 88% being singletons. Germline CDR1 SGDLS, CDR2 YYNGEE. V lost 0 bases, J lost 6 bases, and 4 bases stayed unmatched. The CDR3 contains 15 residues. Sequencing was done on a sample of peripheral blood. The sequence was collected from a man younger than 35 with active or convalescent COVID-19. The rearrangement links TRBV9 to TRBJ1-4; 8 bases line up with TRBD1. The CDR3 DNA reads as TGTGCCAGCAGCGTAGGGGCAGGGGGCGATGAAAAACTGTTTTTT. Protein product: CASSVGAGGDEKLFF.